In its sample, the clone carrying this T cell receptor (beta chain) was seen a few times. The data are from a study of T cells of healthy individuals. The CDR3 contains 16 residues. V lost 0 bases, J lost 3 bases, and 7 bases stayed unmatched. From germline, CDR1 is DFQATT and CDR2 SNEGSKA (reference sequence). TCRdb passed the 5' RACE reads through MiXCR, listing each CDR3 protein once. Of 63,000 or so distinct CDR3 sequences in the sample, 15% to 20% were seen once. The chain joins TRBV20-1 to TRBJ2-2, with 7 nucleotides matching TRBD1. The sequence was obtained from a human donor in good health. The CDR3 DNA reads as TGCAGTGCTAGAGATAGGGACAGACCCTACACCGGGGAGCTGTTTTTT. It is translated as CSARDRDRPYTGELFF.